This record looks at one T cell receptor (beta chain) sequence and its context. The data stem from a study of patients and donors after allogeneic stem cell transplantation. TCRdb reprocessed the RT-PCR reads via MiXCR and lists one record per CDR3 protein. This sample has some 960,000 distinct CDR3 sequences, with 15% to 20% found just once. The clonotype was recovered from a human donor who was either an allogeneic HSCT recipient or a stem cell or donor lymphocyte infusion donor (not recorded which). It is not recorded whose cells these are; they may come from a transplant donor. The specimen was blood, either unsorted or a sorted T cell fraction (not recorded which).

As DNA, the CDR3 is TGCGCCAGCAGCTTGGATGCAGGGGGGTTAGTCAATGAGCAGTTCTTC. This codes for CASSLDAGGLVNEQFF. The chain uses TRBV5-1 and TRBJ2-1, with a possible D match to TRBD1 (7 bases). This CDR3 has 16 amino acids. V lost 0 bases to trimming and J lost 6 bases, with 16 bases between them. The germline V gene has CDR1 SGHRS and CDR2 YFSETQ.